This T cell receptor (beta chain) emerged from a study of Graves' ophthalmopathy and Graves' hyperthyroidism. Amplified TCR beta CDR3 regions were obtained using RNA transcripts as template. The first-round RT-PCR employed HTBI primers together with the Qiagen OneStep RT-PCR kit. A multiplex PCR was then performed as the second round. One entry per CDR3 protein, called by TCRdb with MiXCR from the multiplex PCR reads. This table holds 200,000 to 250,000 distinct CDR3 sequences, about 32% found once. What was sequenced was peripheral blood. The sequence came from a man aged 45-65 years with Graves' ophthalmopathy.

CDR3 loop: CASSGTGGNQPQHF. In DNA form, the CDR3 reads TGTGCCAGCAGTGGGACAGGGGGCAATCAGCCCCAGCATTTT. The chain has TRBV12-3 or TRBV12-4 and TRBJ1-5; TRBD1 agrees at 10 bases. This CDR3 has 14 amino acids. Losses at the gene ends were 5 bases for V and 2 bases for J; bases not matched to a gene: 0.